This record looks at one T cell receptor beta chain sequence and its context. Its antigen is not known. The data stem from a study of cytomegalovirus exposure and HLA in healthy donors. Study-level findings and limits: The study flagged approximately 180 TCR beta chains as cytomegalovirus-associated. Reportedly, diagnosis of cytomegalovirus status by the classifier showed high specificity and sensitivity.

Repertoires were generated with immunoSEQ multiplex PCR, while TCRdb's copy carries only in-frame clones and drops some. The table has some 210,000 clones, around 87% seen once. J lost 1 base, V lost 2 bases, and 5 bases had no gene match. There are 15 residues in the CDR3. Germline CDR1 is MGHRA and CDR2 is YSYEKL. The V and J genes are TRBV4-1 and TRBJ2-7; 7 bases match TRBD2. Sample: PBMCs. This TCR was sampled from a woman aged 18-29 years in good health and CMV-seropositive. The CDR3: CASSQFREGSYEQYF. The CDR3 DNA sequence: TGCGCCAGCAGCCAATTCAGGGAGGGGTCCTACGAGCAGTACTTC.